The rows below give T cell receptor beta chains drawn from one sample of a study of T cell responses to AZD1222 COVID-19 vaccine. TCRdb's table, derived via immunoSEQ multiplex PCR, lists solely in-frame clones and lacks some. The sample contains more than 150,000 clones, roughly 93% of which appear only once. The specimen was peripheral blood, collected on day 0 of AZD1222 vaccination. Source of these receptors: an adult in good health. Each CDR3 is given with its conserved first and last residue. Each record gives: J gene, V gene, clone size, D gene, CDR3 DNA, CDR3 protein. A D gene is named only where the DNA matches it firmly. Size is omitted from some rows. Given values are once, few, many or a class for expanded clones.

TRBJ1-3	TRBV7-2	.	.	TGTGCCAGCAGCTTGGCGAGGGGAAACACCATATATTTT	CASSLARGNTIYF
TRBJ1-1	TRBV6-5	.	.	TGTGCCACCTTTATCACCGTGAACACTGAAGCTTTCTTT	CATFITVNTEAFF
TRBJ1-6	TRBV19	.	.	TGTGCCAGCAACCCCTACGGGGACGATAATTCACCCCTCCACTTT	CASNPYGDDNSPLHF
TRBJ1-6	TRBV6-5	.	TRBD1	TGTGCCAGCAGTTTCCGGGACAGAGGATCACCCCTCCACTTT	CASSFRDRGSPLHF
TRBJ1-2	TRBV5-6	.	TRBD1	TGTGCCAGCAGCGCGGGGACAGGGGGAGGCTACACCTTC	CASSAGTGGGYTF
TRBJ1-2	TRBV6-6	.	TRBD1	TGTGCCAGCAGCCCAGGGGGGGAGGTCTATGGCTACACCTTC	CASSPGGEVYGYTF
TRBJ2-2	TRBV5-1	.	TRBD2	TGCGCCAGCACCATGGGAGGGTCGTTTAACACCGGGGAGCTGTTTTTT	CASTMGGSFNTGELFF
TRBJ1-5	TRBV7-8	.	.	TGTGCCAGCAGCCCCACTACGACCTGGAATCAGCCCCAGCATTTT	CASSPTTTWNQPQHF
TRBJ1-5	TRBV3-1/TRBV3-2	.	.	TGTGCCAGCAGCCAAGCAGGGCTTAAACAGCCCCAGCATTTT	CASSQAGLKQPQHF
TRBJ1-1	TRBV28	.	.	TGTGCCAGCAGTTTTCGGCCGAACGCTGAAGCTTTCTTT	CASSFRPNAEAFF
TRBJ2-7	TRBV5-1	.	.	TGCGCCAGCAGCTTGAATGCCCAGGGAGGTTCGTCCTACGAGCAGTACTTC	CASSLNAQGGSSYEQYF
TRBJ1-3	TRBV5-1	.	TRBD1	TGCGCCAGCAGCTCCGCCAAAGGGGGCAGCGGAAACACCATATATTTT	CASSSAKGGSGNTIYF
TRBJ1-3	TRBV27	few	.	TGTGCCAGCAGTTTATCTCGGGGATTCGGAAACACCATATATTTT	CASSLSRGFGNTIYF
TRBJ1-2	TRBV5-6	.	.	TGTGCCAGCAGCTTCTCGGACAGAGCTAACTATGGCTACACCTTC	CASSFSDRANYGYTF
TRBJ2-1	TRBV5-6	once	TRBD2	TGTGCCAGCAGCCGGATCGGGGGGACCTCCTACAATGAGCAGTTCTTC	CASSRIGGTSYNEQFF
TRBJ2-2	TRBV2	.	.	TGTGCCAGCAGAATACGGGAGACCGGGGAGCTGTTTTTT	CASRIRETGELFF
TRBJ1-6	TRBV6-5	.	TRBD1	TGTGCCAGCAGTTACTCAGGGGGCGAGGGTTCACCCCTCCACTTT	CASSYSGGEGSPLHF
TRBJ2-1	TRBV11-1	.	.	TGTGCCAGCAGCCTCCTCGGTAATGAGCAGTTCTTC	CASSLLGNEQFF
TRBJ1-5	TRBV15	.	TRBD1	TGTGCCACCAGCAGAGATGTGGGACAGGGGATAGGGCCCCAGCATTTT	CATSRDVGQGIGPQHF
TRBJ2-2	TRBV10-1	.	.	TGCGCCAGCAGTGGCAGAAACACCGGGGAGCTGTTTTTT	CASSGRNTGELFF
TRBJ2-5	TRBV3-1/TRBV3-2	.	TRBD2	TGTGCCAGCAGCCAGGGGACTACCTCAAGGGAGACCCAGTACTTC	CASSQGTTSRETQYF
TRBJ1-2	TRBV28	once	.	TGTGCCAGCAGCCAGGGCTATGGCTACACCTTC	CASSQGYGYTF
TRBJ1-1	TRBV2	.	.	TGTGCCCAAAAGGGGGATATGAACACTGAAGCTTTCTTT	CAQKGDMNTEAFF
TRBJ2-1	TRBV7-2	.	.	TGTGCCAGCAGTTTGCCCCTACCGGGTGGTGAGCAGTTCTTC	CASSLPLPGGEQFF
TRBJ1-5	TRBV20-1	once	TRBD1	TGCAGTGCTAGTTGGACAGGGGGAGGCAATCAGCCCCAGCATTTT	CSASWTGGGNQPQHF
TRBJ2-1	TRBV5-5	.	.	TGTGCCAGCAGCTACTCCGGGAGCAATGAGCAGTTCTTC	CASSYSGSNEQFF
TRBJ1-5	TRBV6-6	.	.	TGTGCCAGCCACTACCGGGACATCAATCAGCCCCAGCATTTT	CASHYRDINQPQHF
TRBJ2-1	TRBV11-1	.	.	TGTGCCAGCAGGACGACTGAGACGGGAAATGAGCAGTTCTTC	CASRTTETGNEQFF
TRBJ2-3	TRBV6-6	.	.	TGTGCCACCCGAGGGTCGAGGGCCAGCACAGATACGCAGTATTTT	CATRGSRASTDTQYF
TRBJ2-1	TRBV2	.	TRBD1	TGTGCCATCCCCCCTGGGCGGGACAGGGGTTTAGGTGAGCAGTTCTTC	CAIPPGRDRGLGEQFF
TRBJ1-2	TRBV19	.	.	TGTGCCAGTAGTATAGGGCCAAAACCCTCGGGCGGCTACACCTTC	CASSIGPKPSGGYTF
TRBJ1-1	TRBV7-2	.	.	TGTGCCAGCCCGATAGGGGACGTATGGATGAACACTGAAGCTTTCTTT	CASPIGDVWMNTEAFF
TRBJ2-5	TRBV7-2	.	TRBD2	TGTGCCAGCAGCTTAGGCCCAGCGGGAGGGCCCCAAGAGACCCAGTACTTC	CASSLGPAGGPQETQYF
TRBJ2-3	TRBV27	.	.	TGTGCCAGCAGCCGGCCCATCACAGATACGCAGTATTTT	CASSRPITDTQYF
TRBJ2-7	TRBV30	.	TRBD2	TGTGCCTGGGGACTAGCGGGAGGTCTATCCTACGAGCAGTACTTC	CAWGLAGGLSYEQYF
TRBJ2-2	TRBV10-1	.	.	TGCGCCAGCAGTGAGGCCCGGGATACGAGGGAGCTGTTTTTT	CASSEARDTRELFF